The rows below give T cell receptor beta chains drawn from one sample of a study of blood T cell repertoires in COVID-19. Profiling relied on immunoSEQ multiplex PCR, and the TCRdb table lists in-frame clones only, not all of them. The sample has about 120,000 clones, about 79% seen once. Sequencing used peripheral blood. These TCRs come from an older man with acute or convalescent COVID-19. The CDR3 runs from the conserved cysteine through the conserved F or W. D genes are given only for firm matches. A clone size is listed for some rows: how often the clone was seen (once, few, many), or a class if it is expanded.

CASSRGTGGNYGYTF | TGTGCCAGCAGCCGCGGGACAGGGGGTAACTATGGCTACACCTTC | TRBJ1-2 | NA | TRBV3-1/TRBV3-2 | TRBD1
CASSLGGASDTQYF | TGTGCCAGCAGCTTGGGGGGCGCATCAGATACGCAGTATTTT | TRBJ2-3 | NA | TRBV5-4 | NA
CASSSWDRNTEAFF | TGCGCCAGCAGTAGCTGGGACAGGAACACTGAAGCTTTCTTT | TRBJ1-1 | NA | TRBV5-1 | TRBD1
CASSDLHGTGAKHF | TGTGCCAGCAGTGACTTGCATGGGACAGGGGCTAAGCACTTC | TRBJ1-2 | NA | TRBV6-4 | TRBD1
CASTIAGGLRNEQFF | TGTGCCAGCACAATAGCGGGGGGGCTGAGGAATGAGCAGTTCTTC | TRBJ2-1 | once | TRBV7-2 | TRBD2
CASSPSSGGSPGANVLTF | TGTGCCAGCAGCCCTAGTAGCGGGGGGTCCCCTGGGGCCAACGTCCTGACTTTC | TRBJ2-6 | NA | TRBV11-3 | TRBD2
CASSPTHRGGTEAFF | TGTGCCAGCAGCCCGACGCACCGGGGAGGGACTGAAGCTTTCTTT | TRBJ1-1 | NA | TRBV7-2 | NA
CASSQQGSKSRETQYF | TGTGCCAGCAGCCAACAGGGGAGTAAGTCTAGAGAGACCCAGTACTTC | TRBJ2-5 | NA | TRBV7-6 | TRBD1
CASSQVGFVDTGELFF | TGTGCCAGCAGCCAAGTTGGTTTTGTAGACACCGGGGAGCTGTTTTTT | TRBJ2-2 | NA | TRBV4-2 | NA
CASSRDRRIYGYTF | TGCGCCAGCAGCCGGGACAGGCGAATTTATGGCTACACCTTC | TRBJ1-2 | NA | TRBV5-1 | TRBD1
CASSPTGAGGWTNEQFF | TGTGCCAGCAGTCCGACCGGGGCGGGGGGGTGGACGAATGAGCAGTTCTTC | TRBJ2-1 | NA | TRBV27 | TRBD2
CASSPGTGPGYTF | TGTGCCAGCAGCCCCGGGACAGGTCCCGGCTACACCTTC | TRBJ1-2 | NA | TRBV6-2/TRBV6-3 | TRBD1
CASSQRQGPSAFF | TGTGCCAGCAGCCAACGACAGGGGCCCAGTGCTTTCTTT | TRBJ1-1 | once | TRBV3-1/TRBV3-2 | TRBD1
CASSDPSVDEGNTIYF | TGTGCCAGCAGTGACCCCTCGGTCGATGAGGGAAACACCATATATTTT | TRBJ1-3 | NA | TRBV6-4 | NA
CASSLTGGGNEKLFF | TGTGCCAGCAGCCTAACGGGGGGTGGGAATGAAAAACTGTTTTTT | TRBJ1-4 | NA | TRBV5-4 | NA